This TCR beta chain was retrieved from a study of T-cell memory formation after mild COVID-19. In the study overall: Largely, the TCR clusters proved donor specific.

Whole-study results and caveats: In second-wave clones peaking day 37, SARS-CoV-2 specificity remained unconfirmed.

Constant-segment primers were used for 5'RACE, and the resulting TCR alpha and TCR beta cDNA libraries carried sample barcodes and UMIs. TCRdb itself ran the 5' RACE reads through MiXCR, one entry per CDR3 protein. The table shows 350,000 or so distinct CDR3 sequences, with under 25% occurring only once. This clonotype has a handful of counts. Its antigen is not known. CDR3 size: 17 residues. Trimming took 0 bases from V and 4 from J; bases not matched to a gene: 6. The germline V gene encodes CDR1 SGDLS and CDR2 YYNGEE. The rearrangement links TRBV9 to TRBJ2-2, with 10 bases that match TRBD2. This TCR was recovered from a man between 18 and 29 years old who had mild COVID-19 (a few samples of this study predate the infection). Cell type and time point are not known. Sequenced: PBMCs or a T cell subset sorted from them (not recorded which). In DNA form, the CDR3 reads TGTGCCAGCAGCGTAGAGCGTAGCGGGGGGATCACCGGGGAGCTGTTTTTT. Its protein is CASSVERSGGITGELFF.